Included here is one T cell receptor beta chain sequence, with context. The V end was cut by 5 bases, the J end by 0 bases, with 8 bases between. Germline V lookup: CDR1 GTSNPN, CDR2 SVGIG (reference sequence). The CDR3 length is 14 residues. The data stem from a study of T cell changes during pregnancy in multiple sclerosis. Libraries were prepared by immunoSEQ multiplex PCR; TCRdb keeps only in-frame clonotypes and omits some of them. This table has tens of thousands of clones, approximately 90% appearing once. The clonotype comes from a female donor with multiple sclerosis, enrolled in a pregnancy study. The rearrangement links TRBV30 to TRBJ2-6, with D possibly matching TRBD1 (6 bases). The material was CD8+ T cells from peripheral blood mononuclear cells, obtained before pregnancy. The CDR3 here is CAWRQVSGANVLTF. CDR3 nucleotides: TGTGCCTGGCGACAGGTCTCTGGGGCCAACGTCCTGACTTTC.